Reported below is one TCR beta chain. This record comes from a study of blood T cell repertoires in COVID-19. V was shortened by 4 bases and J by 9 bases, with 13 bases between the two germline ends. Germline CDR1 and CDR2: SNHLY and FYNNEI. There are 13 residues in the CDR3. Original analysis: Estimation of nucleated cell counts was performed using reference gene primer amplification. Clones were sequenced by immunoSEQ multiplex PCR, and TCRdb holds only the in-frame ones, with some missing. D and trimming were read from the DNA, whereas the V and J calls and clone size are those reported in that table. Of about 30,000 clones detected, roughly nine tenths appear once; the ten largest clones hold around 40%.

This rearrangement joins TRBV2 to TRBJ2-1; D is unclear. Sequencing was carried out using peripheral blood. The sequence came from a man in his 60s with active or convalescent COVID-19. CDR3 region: CASSGLVIGEQFF. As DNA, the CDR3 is TGTGCCAGCAGTGGGCTAGTAATTGGTGAGCAGTTCTTC.